The rows below give T cell receptor beta chains drawn from one sample of a study of T cells in Graves' hyperthyroidism and ophthalmopathy. TCRdb ran MiXCR on the multiplex PCR reads and lists one entry per CDR3 protein. This table holds around 290,000 distinct CDR3 sequences, approximately 15% found once. Sequences were obtained from blood. The origin of the receptors is a woman in her fifties or sixties with Graves' ophthalmopathy. CDR3s include the opening cysteine and the closing phenylalanine or tryptophan. D genes are given only for firm matches. The size field is filled for only some rows; it gives once, few, many or a size class.

j_gene	v_gene	d_gene	abundance	CDR3aa	CDR3nt
TRBJ1-6	TRBV28	NA	many	CASSPGHRLNSPLHF	TGTGCCAGCAGTCCCGGACACAGGTTAAATTCACCCCTCCACTTT
TRBJ2-5	TRBV11-1	NA	many	CASSLFALEVQETQYF	TGTGCCAGCAGCTTATTTGCACTAGAAGTCCAAGAGACCCAGTACTTC
TRBJ2-3	TRBV9	TRBD2	few	CASSIAGGRTDTQYF	TGTGCCAGCAGCATCGCGGGGGGTCGCACAGATACGCAGTATTTT
TRBJ2-6	TRBV5-1	NA	many	CASSLSRLQGSSGANVLTF	TGCGCCAGCAGCTTGAGTCGATTGCAGGGGAGCTCTGGGGCCAACGTCCTGACTTTC
TRBJ2-7	TRBV4-3	TRBD2	few	CASSQEGSGIYEQYF	TGCGCCAGCAGCCAAGAAGGCAGCGGGATTTACGAGCAGTACTTC
TRBJ1-1	TRBV2	TRBD1	many	CASRERTGLGTEAFF	TGTGCCAGCAGGGAGAGGACAGGGTTGGGCACTGAAGCTTTCTTT
TRBJ2-3	TRBV5-4	TRBD2	few	CATLAGPSTDTQYF	TGTGCCACCTTAGCGGGACCCAGCACAGATACGCAGTATTTT
TRBJ1-6	TRBV5-1	NA	NA	CASSLTGPENSPLHF	TGCGCCAGCAGCTTGACAGGGCCGGAGAATTCACCCCTCCACTTT
TRBJ2-7	TRBV15	NA	few	CATSRRGAGSYEQYF	TGTGCCACCAGCCGCCGGGGAGCGGGTTCCTACGAGCAGTACTTC
TRBJ2-3	TRBV6-2/TRBV6-3	NA	many	CASSYSRTRRLTDTQYF	TGTGCCAGCAGTTACTCACGGACACGACGACTCACAGATACGCAGTATTTT
TRBJ2-7	TRBV6-2/TRBV6-3	NA	NA	CASTGLLAYEQYF	TGTGCCAGCACAGGACTCCTTGCCTACGAGCAGTACTTC
TRBJ1-5	TRBV2	NA	many	CASSLLLYQPQHF	TGTGCCAGCAGCCTTCTCTTGTACCAGCCCCAGCATTTT
TRBJ2-2	TRBV5-1	TRBD1	NA	CASSLLRDRGFSGELFF	TGCGCCAGCAGCTTGCTACGGGACAGGGGTTTCTCCGGGGAGCTGTTTTTT
TRBJ2-2	TRBV3-1	TRBD1	many	CASSQLPGQGPGELFF	TGTGCCAGCAGTCAACTTCCGGGACAGGGTCCCGGGGAGCTGTTTTTT
TRBJ2-5	TRBV18	NA	few	CASSPPGAPGPGTQYF	TGTGCCAGCTCACCACCGGGGGCACCCGGGCCGGGGACCCAGTACTTC
TRBJ2-1	TRBV12-3/TRBV12-4	TRBD1	many	CASSRQGAHNEQFF	TGTGCCAGCAGCCGACAGGGGGCGCACAATGAGCAGTTCTTC
TRBJ1-5	TRBV2	NA	many	CASSWDIRQPQHF	TGTGCCAGCAGTTGGGACATTCGACAGCCCCAGCATTTT
TRBJ1-4	TRBV2	TRBD1	many	CASSDGQDEKLFF	TGTGCCAGCAGTGATGGACAGGATGAAAAACTGTTTTTT
TRBJ2-5	TRBV11-3	NA	many	CASSGGETQYF	TGTGCCAGCAGCGGAGGGGAGACCCAGTACTTC
TRBJ1-4	TRBV7-2	NA	few	CASSLGALFNEKLFF	TGTGCCAGCAGCTTAGGTGCGCTCTTTAATGAAAAACTGTTTTTT
TRBJ2-7	TRBV27	NA	NA	CASSFQGSYNEQYF	TGTGCCAGCAGTTTCCAGGGCTCCTACAATGAGCAGTACTTC
TRBJ2-5	TRBV20-1	TRBD2	NA	CSEAGVGVETQYF	TGCAGTGAAGCGGGAGTAGGTGTAGAGACCCAGTACTTC
TRBJ2-5	TRBV5-1	TRBD1	few	CASSLVTGGEETQYF	TGCGCCAGCAGCTTGGTGACAGGGGGCGAGGAGACCCAGTACTTC
TRBJ2-2	TRBV12-3/TRBV12-4	NA	many	CASSSYSKGAGELFF	TGTGCCAGCAGTTCGTACTCGAAAGGAGCCGGGGAGCTGTTTTTT
TRBJ2-3	TRBV10-1	NA	many	CASSELQGGTDTQYF	TGCGCCAGCAGTGAGTTACAGGGCGGCACAGATACGCAGTATTTT
TRBJ2-7	TRBV20-1	TRBD2	many	CSARDFASGRGSYEQYF	TGCAGTGCTAGAGATTTCGCTAGCGGGAGGGGCTCCTACGAGCAGTACTTC
TRBJ2-7	TRBV29-1	NA	many	CSVDRQGSYEQYF	TGCAGCGTTGACCGGCAGGGGAGCTACGAGCAGTACTTC